This T cell receptor (beta chain) originates from a study of T cells in Graves' hyperthyroidism and ophthalmopathy. Per germline, CDR1 MGHRA and CDR2 YSYEKL. This CDR3 region has 18 residues. Amplification of TCR beta CDR3 regions used RNA as the template. Primed by the HTBI set, a first-round RT-PCR was run on the TCR CDR3. MiXCR, run by TCRdb on the multiplex PCR reads, gives a single entry per CDR3 protein. The sample carries 500,000 to 800,000 distinct CDR3 sequences, roughly 15% recorded once. A note on this clonotype: One end of the junction is discordant with germline, which a read error may explain.

This sequence originates from a woman aged 45-60 years with Graves' ophthalmopathy. The V gene is TRBV4-1, the J gene TRBJ1-2; 10 bases line up with TRBD1. The specimen sequenced was blood. The CDR3 loop reads CASSQLRDRGTFNYGYAF. The CDR3 DNA reads as TGCGCCAGCAGCCAACTCCGGGACAGGGGTACCTTTAACTATGGCTACGCCTTC.